This T cell receptor (beta chain) was sequenced for a study of control samples from healthy donors and cancer patients (TCRdb year 2020). The CDR3 goes from the cysteine to the phenylalanine over 15 residues. CDR3 DNA is the only sequence kept; it has 45 bases, read in frame from the first base. Deletion took 1 base off V and 4 bases off J, with a span of 13 bases between the germline ends. Reading the germline V gene gives CDR1 LGHNA and CDR2 YNFKEQ. Preparation of the library involved the immunoSEQ multiplex PCR assay. TCRdb re-hosts the immuneACCESS table, in-frame sequences only. Its copies lack some clones; in the studies checked, an unresolved V gene accounts for under half of them, and the cause for the rest is not known. The sample records about 100,000 clones, 85% to 95% of which are singletons. The top ten hold roughly 8% of the sample. This clone was found once. Its antigen target is currently unknown. Base qualities are missing; no much larger clone stands one base away.

The clonotype originates from a man aged 18 to 29 in good health. Rearrangement joined TRBV4-2 to TRBJ2-5, and the D gene may be TRBD2, 6 bases matching. The source material was blood. Here is the DNA: TGTGCCAGCAGCCAAGGGGCAGGAGCGGGAGAGACCCAGTACTTC. Its protein is CASSQGAGAGETQYF.